The source of this TCR beta chain is a study of Graves' ophthalmopathy and Graves' hyperthyroidism. The overall study: Hyperthyroidism is called stable when no ophthalmopathy develops within 18 months of follow-up.

Amplification targeted the TCR beta CDR3 regions, with RNA transcripts as the source material. HTBI-primed RT-PCR formed the first round, and a multiplex PCR formed the second. One entry per CDR3 protein, called by TCRdb with MiXCR from the multiplex PCR reads. Here the sample spans over a million distinct CDR3 sequences, roughly two fifths being singletons. Study findings and constraints: A majority of expanded thyroid clonotypes exceeding 0.001 frequency were likewise present in blood.

This clonotype was detected once. The antigen is unknown. A much larger clonotype is one base distant, so this may be a read error. The diagnostic workup employed clinical symptoms, serum thyroxine, TRAb, thyroid ultrasound and orbital computed tomography. The TCR originated in an adult man with Graves' hyperthyroidism. Sequencing was performed on peripheral blood or thyroid tissue (not recorded which).

The CDR3 sequence is CASSGNRAPNSPLHF. As DNA, the CDR3 is TGTGCCAGCAGCGGTAACCGGGCACCCAATTCACCCCTCCACTTT. This sequence joins TRBV9 and TRBJ1-6, with no clear D. V lost 3 bases and J 7 bases, leaving 14 bases between the germline ends. CDR1 is SGDLS, CDR2 YYNGEE, per germline. This CDR3 region has 15 residues.